Shown below are 20 T cell receptor beta chains from a single sample sequenced in a study of regulatory T cells in long-lasting Graves disease. Time point noted: persistent/refractory GD, antithyroid drugs over 5 years with positive TRAb. PBMC RNA served as the TCR library source. Libraries of TCR beta came from iRepertoire HTBI primers plus Arm-PCR of CDR3 regions. MiXCR, run by TCRdb on the multiplex PCR reads, gives a single entry per CDR3 protein. This table has 400,000 to 600,000 distinct CDR3 sequences, roughly a fifth appearing once. This specimen consisted of peripheral blood mononuclear cells (PBMCs), obtained when the disease was refractory, from a patient treated with antithyroid drugs. The receptors were gathered from a female donor with Graves disease.

In this sample, this clonotype turned up a few times. The chain recombines TRBV5-1 with TRBJ1-3; 10 bases agree with TRBD1. Per germline, CDR1 SGHRS and CDR2 YFSETQ. The CDR3 contains 16 residues. The V segment lost 3 bases and the J segment 0 bases; nucleotides outside the gene matches: 3. This CDR3 reads CASSSRTGGSGNTIYF. CDR3 sequence (DNA): TGCGCCAGCAGCTCCAGGACAGGGGGCTCTGGAAACACCATATATTTT.

This clonotype was counted ten times or more. The chain employs TRBV27 and TRBJ1-5, with TRBD1 matching over 7 bases. The ends lost 6 bases at V and 3 bases at J; junction bases unmatched: 8. Germline CDR1 reads MNHEY; CDR2 reads SMNVEV (reference sequence). This CDR3 spans 15 amino acids. The CDR3 DNA is TGTGCCAGCAGACTGGGGACAGCCTCCAATCAGCCCCAGCATTTT. Protein product: CASRLGTASNQPQHF.

This clonotype was seen a few times. The chain recombines TRBV7-8 with TRBJ1-3; D is undetermined. V was clipped by 5 bases and J by 0 bases, with 11 bases between them. The CDR3 loop spans 15 amino acids. Germline values: CDR1 SGHVS, CDR2 FQNEAQ. CDR3 sequence (DNA): TGTGCCAGCAGCAGCGGGAGAATCTCTGGAAACACCATATATTTT. Encoded protein: CASSSGRISGNTIYF.

A word on this clonotype: A much more abundant neighbour one base away suggests this may be a read error. A read error is likely, as this CDR3 ends without the conserved phenylalanine or tryptophan. The gene calls are TRBV9 and TRBJ1-4, with TRBD1 as a possible D gene (5 bases). The V gene's germline CDR1 is SGDLS and CDR2 YYNGEE. The V and J ends lost 4 bases and 6 bases respectively, with 19 bases between them. The CDR3 totals 16 residues. The CDR3 DNA follows: TGTGCCAGCAGCCAATGGTTTCCCGGGACTGATGAAAAACTGTTTTAT. It is translated as CASSQWFPGTDEKLFY.

This clonotype was detected ten times or more. The chain employs TRBV11-3 and TRBJ2-2, with TRBD2 identical over 7 bases. This CDR3 region has 15 residues. The germline CDR1 and CDR2 sequences are SGHNT and YENEEA. Germline trimming cut 3 bases from V and 10 bases from J; bases unmatched to any gene: 11. CDR3 sequence reads: CASSFGGGGLEELFF. The DNA for the CDR3 is TGTGCCAGCAGCTTCGGCGGGGGAGGTTTGGAGGAGCTGTTTTTT.

This clonotype was observed many times. The chain has TRBV10-3 and TRBJ2-5; D tentatively reads TRBD1 or TRBD2 (5 bases each). The CDR3 has 14 residues. The ends were cut back, 2 bases at V and 2 bases at J, with 9 bases in the middle. CDR1 ENHRY and CDR2 SYGVKD come from the germline V gene. This chain's CDR3 is CAISEPGRQETQYF. CDR3 coding DNA: TGTGCCATCAGTGAGCCGGGGCGACAAGAGACCCAGTACTTC.

The chain joins TRBV24-1 to TRBJ2-2; 7 bases agree with TRBD1. This CDR3 comprises 18 residues. Germline V gene lookup returns CDR1 KGHDR and CDR2 SFDVKD. The J segment lost 2 bases and the V segment lost 4 bases, leaving 12 bases of the junction unmatched. DNA for the CDR3: TGTGCCACCAGTGACCTGTCCCGGGACAGCAAAAACACCGGGGAGCTGTTTTTT. Translating gives CATSDLSRDSKNTGELFF.

V usage is TRBV20-1 and J usage is TRBJ2-7, with 8 nucleotides matching TRBD1. Trimming took 5 bases from V and 3 from J; bases not matched to a gene: 6. CDR1 is DFQATT, CDR2 SNEGSKA, per germline (reference sequence). This CDR3 comprises 13 residues. In DNA, the CDR3 is TGCAGTGCTCCCGGGACAGGCCGCTACGAGCAGTACTTC. Translated, it gives CSAPGTGRYEQYF.

This chain connects TRBV7-9 to TRBJ2-1; D unclear. Germline lookup yields CDR1 SEHNR and CDR2 FQNEAQ (reference sequence). This CDR3 comprises 11 residues. Trimming removed 6 bases at V and 10 bases at J, with 10 bases between. CDR3 sequence: CASSNEVEQFF. DNA of the CDR3: TGTGCCAGCAGTAACGAAGTGGAGCAGTTCTTC. The complete variable domain, with remaining parts taken from reference TRBV7-9 and TRBJ2-1, reads DTGVSQNPRHKITKRGQNVTFRCDPISEHNRLYWYRQTLGQGPEFLTYFQNEAQLEKSRLLSDRFSAERPKGSFSTLEIQRTEQGDSAMYLCASSNEVEQFFGPGTRLTVL.

This rearrangement joins TRBV29-1 to TRBJ2-5, with 8 nucleotides matching TRBD1. V gave up 7 bases and J gave up 3 bases; unmatched junction bases: 13. Germline-derived CDR1 and CDR2 are SQVTM and ANQGSEA. CDR3 length equals 15 residues. CDR3 sequence reads: CSGGGPETGEETQYF. DNA of the CDR3: TGCAGCGGGGGTGGACCAGAGACAGGGGAAGAGACCCAGTACTTC.

The rearrangement joins TRBV6-1 to TRBJ1-5, with D tentatively TRBD1 (5 bases). Trimming stripped 6 bases from V and 0 bases from J, with 12 bases between. Germline V CDR1 and CDR2: MNHNS, SASEGT. The CDR3 extends over 15 amino acids. CDR3 coding DNA: TGTGCCAGCAGCCTGGGGACCATTAGCAATCAGCCCCAGCATTTT. Encoded protein: CASSLGTISNQPQHF.

This chain uses TRBV6-2 or TRBV6-3 with TRBJ1-3, with TRBD1 identical over 7 bases. Trimming cost V 11 bases and J 0 bases; bases outside gene matches: 7. Germline V gene sequence: CDR1 MNHEY, CDR2 SVGEGT. The CDR3 extends over 14 amino acids. The CDR3, as DNA: TGTGCCGCAGGGGGGACAGACTCTGGAAACACCATATATTTT. Its translation is CAAGGTDSGNTIYF.

This clonotype has a handful of counts. The chain links TRBV20-1 to TRBJ1-5, with D perhaps TRBD1 (5 bases). V gave up 0 bases and J gave up 2 bases, with 14 bases separating them. The CDR3 has 16 residues. Germline CDR1 DFQATT, CDR2 SNEGSKA (reference sequence). In nucleotides, the CDR3 is TGCAGTGCTAGAGATCGTCTGCAGGGCGGCAATCAGCCCCAGCATTTT. It codes for CSARDRLQGGNQPQHF.

In its sample, this clonotype was seen once. The V gene is TRBV5-1, the J gene TRBJ1-1; 12 nucleotides match TRBD1. Trimming at V came to 1 base and at J to 1 base, leaving 11 bases not matched to a gene. CDR3 length: 19 residues. In germline, CDR1 is SGHRS, CDR2 YFSETQ. The CDR3 sequence: CASSLSAWGQGAGNTEAFF. CDR3 coding DNA: TGCGCCAGCAGCTTGTCGGCATGGGGACAGGGGGCCGGGAACACTGAAGCTTTCTTT.

The chain uses TRBV7-9 and TRBJ2-7; the D is unclear. The CDR3 runs 15 residues. CDR1 is SEHNR, CDR2 FQNEAQ, per germline (reference sequence). With 1 base removed from V and 3 bases from J, the gap between germline ends came to 13 bases. The CDR3 DNA reads as TGTGCCAGCAGCTTAGTAGTCCCCTTGAACTACGAGCAGTACTTC. Translating it yields CASSLVVPLNYEQYF.

This clonotype was seen a handful of times. This chain uses TRBV7-9 with TRBJ2-7, with 7 bases fitting TRBD1. The germline gives CDR1 SEHNR, CDR2 FQNEAQ (reference sequence). Trimming at V came to 4 bases and at J to 2 bases, leaving 8 bases not matched to a gene. The CDR3 has 15 residues. CDR3 bases: TGTGCCAGCAGCTCCCACTTCGACAGGGCCTACGAGCAGTACTTC. Amino acid sequence: CASSSHFDRAYEQYF.

V gene TRBV10-3 combines with J gene TRBJ1-1; 7 positions match TRBD1. The V gene end was trimmed by 8 bases and the J gene end by 7 bases; junction bases not matched to a gene: 10. Germline assignment: CDR1 ENHRY and CDR2 SYGVKD. This CDR3 spans 13 amino acids. This chain's CDR3 is CAIRPTGKIEAFF. Here the CDR3 DNA reads TGTGCCATCCGTCCGACAGGGAAGATTGAAGCTTTCTTT.

This chain joins TRBV7-9 and TRBJ2-7; tentative D call: TRBD1 (6 bases). Germline lookup yields CDR1 SEHNR and CDR2 FQNEAQ (reference sequence). Trimming removed 5 bases from V and 3 bases from J, with 14 bases in between. The CDR3 has 14 residues. The CDR3 DNA reads TGTGCCAGCAGCCTGTCGGGACACCTCTACGAGCAGTACTTC. Encoded protein: CASSLSGHLYEQYF.

In this sample, this clonotype turned up a few times. V and J are TRBV12-3 or TRBV12-4 and TRBJ1-4; TRBD1 might be the D (6 bases). This CDR3 region has 13 residues. The V gene lost 4 bases and the J gene lost 6 bases, with 9 bases spanning the gap. CDR3 sequence (DNA): TGTGCCAGCAGTTCCGGACAGTATGAAAAACTGTTTTTT. It specifies CASSSGQYEKLFF.

This clonotype appeared once. This rearrangement joins TRBV12-3 or TRBV12-4 to TRBJ2-3; D is uncertain. The CDR3 runs to 13 residues. Trimming removed 8 bases from V and 5 bases from J, with 14 bases in between. The CDR3 region has the DNA TGTGCCAGCCTCCCCCAGGCGAGAGATACGCAGTATTTT. Translated, it gives CASLPQARDTQYF.